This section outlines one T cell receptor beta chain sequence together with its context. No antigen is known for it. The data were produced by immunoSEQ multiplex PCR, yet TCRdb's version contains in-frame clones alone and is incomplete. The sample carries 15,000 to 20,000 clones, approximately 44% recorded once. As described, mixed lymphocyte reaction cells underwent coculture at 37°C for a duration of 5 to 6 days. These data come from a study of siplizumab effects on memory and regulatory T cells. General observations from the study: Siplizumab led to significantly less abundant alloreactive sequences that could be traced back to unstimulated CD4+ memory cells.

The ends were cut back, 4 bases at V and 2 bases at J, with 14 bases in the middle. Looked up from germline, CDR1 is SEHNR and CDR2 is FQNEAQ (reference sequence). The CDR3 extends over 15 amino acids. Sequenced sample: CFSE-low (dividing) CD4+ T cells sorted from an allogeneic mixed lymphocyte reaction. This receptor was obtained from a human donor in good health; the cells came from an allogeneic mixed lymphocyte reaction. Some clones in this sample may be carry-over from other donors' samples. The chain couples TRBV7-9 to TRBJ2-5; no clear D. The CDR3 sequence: CASSSGRNSQETQYF. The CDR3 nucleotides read TGTGCCAGCAGCTCTGGCAGGAATTCACAAGAGACCCAGTACTTC. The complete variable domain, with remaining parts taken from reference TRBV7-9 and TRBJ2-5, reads DTGVSQNPRHKITKRGQNVTFRCDPISEHNRLYWYRQTLGQGPEFLTYFQNEAQLEKSRLLSDRFSAERPKGSFSTLEIQRTEQGDSAMYLCASSSGRNSQETQYFGPGTRLLVL.